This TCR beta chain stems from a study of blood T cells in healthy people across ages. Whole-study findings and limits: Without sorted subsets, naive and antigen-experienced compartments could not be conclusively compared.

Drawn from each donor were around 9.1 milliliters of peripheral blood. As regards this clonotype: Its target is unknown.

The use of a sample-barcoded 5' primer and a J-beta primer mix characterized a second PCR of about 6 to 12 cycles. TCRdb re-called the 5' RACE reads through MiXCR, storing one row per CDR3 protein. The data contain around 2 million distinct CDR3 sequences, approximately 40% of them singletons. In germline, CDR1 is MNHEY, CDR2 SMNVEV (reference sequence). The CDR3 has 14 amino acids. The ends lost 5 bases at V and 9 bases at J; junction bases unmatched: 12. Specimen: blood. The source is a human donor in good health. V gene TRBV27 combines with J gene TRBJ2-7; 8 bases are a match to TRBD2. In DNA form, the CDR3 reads TGTGCCAGCAGTCCCTTAGCGGGGACTGGGGGGCAGTACTTC. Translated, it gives CASSPLAGTGGQYF.